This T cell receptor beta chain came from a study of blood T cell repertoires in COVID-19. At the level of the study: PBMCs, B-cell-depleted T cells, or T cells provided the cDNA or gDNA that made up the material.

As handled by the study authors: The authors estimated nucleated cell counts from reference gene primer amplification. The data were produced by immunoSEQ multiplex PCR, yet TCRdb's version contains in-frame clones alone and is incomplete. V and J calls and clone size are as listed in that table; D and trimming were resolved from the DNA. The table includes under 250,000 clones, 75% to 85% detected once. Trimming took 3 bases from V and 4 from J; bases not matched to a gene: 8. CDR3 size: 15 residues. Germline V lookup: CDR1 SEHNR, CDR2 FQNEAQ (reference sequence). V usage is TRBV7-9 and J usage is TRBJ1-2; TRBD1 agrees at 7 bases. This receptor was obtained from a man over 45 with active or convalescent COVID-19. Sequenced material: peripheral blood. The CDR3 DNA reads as TGTGCCAGCAGCTTGGTTATAGGGGGCTCCTATGGCTACACCTTC. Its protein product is CASSLVIGGSYGYTF.